This T cell receptor (beta chain) was found in a study of T cells in Graves' hyperthyroidism and ophthalmopathy. Study-wide findings and caveats: Most thyroid clonotypes that were expanded above 0.001 also turned up in blood.

This clonotype was recorded many times. Its antigen is not known. Reasons for excluding patients were uncontrolled infection, other autoimmune disease, pregnancy or lactation. The CDR3 regions of TCR beta were amplified from RNA transcripts. A set of HTBI primers served as the primers for a first-round RT-PCR of the TCR CDR3. TCRdb analysed the multiplex PCR reads with MiXCR anew, one entry per CDR3 protein. Of 620,000 or so distinct CDR3 sequences in the sample, roughly 14% were seen once. Sequencing was done on a sample of blood. The sequence came from a woman between 50 and 59 years old with Graves' ophthalmopathy.

The CDR3 spells CASSLTRSNTEAFF. Written as DNA, the CDR3 is TGTGCCAGCAGCTTAACACGATCGAACACTGAAGCTTTCTTT. The chain joins TRBV7-9 to TRBJ1-1; D not certain. CDR1 is SEHNR, CDR2 FQNEAQ, per germline (reference sequence). The CDR3 sequence is 14 residues long. Trimming cost V 2 bases and J 1 base, with 8 bases left between them.